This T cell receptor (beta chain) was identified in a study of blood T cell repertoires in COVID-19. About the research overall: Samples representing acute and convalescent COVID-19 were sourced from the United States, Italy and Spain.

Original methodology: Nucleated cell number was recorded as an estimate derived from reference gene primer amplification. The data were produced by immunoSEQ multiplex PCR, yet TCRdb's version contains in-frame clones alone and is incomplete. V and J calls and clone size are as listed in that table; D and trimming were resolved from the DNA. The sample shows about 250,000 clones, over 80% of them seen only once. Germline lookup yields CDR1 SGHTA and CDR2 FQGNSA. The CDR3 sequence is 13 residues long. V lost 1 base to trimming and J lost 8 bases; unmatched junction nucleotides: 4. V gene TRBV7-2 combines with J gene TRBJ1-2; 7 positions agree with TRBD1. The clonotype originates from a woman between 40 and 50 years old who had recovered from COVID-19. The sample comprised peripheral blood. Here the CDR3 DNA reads TGTGCCAGCAGCTTAGGAGACAGGGTAGGCTACACCTTC. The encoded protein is CASSLGDRVGYTF. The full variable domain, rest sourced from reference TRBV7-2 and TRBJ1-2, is GAGVSQSPSNKVTEKGKDVELRCDPISGHTALYWYRQSLGQGLEFLIYFQGNSAPDKSGLPSDRFSAERTGGSVSTLTIQRTQQEDSAVYLCASSLGDRVGYTFGSGTRLTVV.